What follows is one T cell receptor (beta chain) and its context. Its binding antigen is unknown. Base qualities are missing; no much larger clone stands one base away. These data come from a study of blood T cell repertoires in COVID-19 (dated by TCRdb to the early 2020s). Notes on the research overall: Samples from collaborators originated in the United States, Italy and Spain and spanned both the acute and convalescent phases of COVID-19. The repertoires were made available in a free public database intended to serve as a resource for research on the immune response to SARS-CoV-2. The samples were drawn from the first 160 participants of the ongoing ImmuneRACE study and from some 1,300 subjects provided by 6 global collaborators. Subjects who had been exposed to COVID-19, were actively infected with it, or had recovered from it provided the deeply sampled blood TCRbeta repertoires that made up the dataset. The material from the prospective study consisted of cDNA or gDNA derived from T cells, B-cell-depleted T cells, or PBMCs. A de-identified subject ID, COVID-19 status, age in years and sex were almost always included in the sample metadata. HLA class I and class II types, where available, came from metadata supplied by the sample provider rather than from assay-based typing. Points the paper makes about the study in general: The quantity of clinical and demographic metadata differed by source and by participant and was supplied without curation.

Participants in the prospective study were aged roughly 18 to 89 years, lived in 20 to 25 United States geographic areas, and enrolled through a virtual design. In the prospective study, participants were assigned to cohorts based on the clinical history participants reported in a screening survey and a study questionnaire. ImmuneRACE Cohort 3 recovered participants were defined by two consecutive negative NP/OP PCR tests, healthcare professional clearance, or symptom resolution. In the prospective study, whole blood, serum and a nasopharyngeal or oropharyngeal swab were collected from each participant by mobile phlebotomists. Prospective study participants could optionally give additional blood draws and questionnaires over an approximately two-month period. Before DNA extraction, blood samples from the prospective study were shipped at room temperature or frozen. The CDR3, cysteine through phenylalanine, is 13 amino acids long. Only the CDR3 portion is preserved as DNA: 39 bases, with reading frame beginning at the first base. Deletion took 3 bases off V and 4 bases off J, with a span of 10 bases between the germline ends. The germline V gene supplies CDR1 MDHEN and CDR2 SYDVKM.

The immunoSEQ Assay, a bias-controlled multiplex PCR, was used to amplify TCRbeta CDR3 regions from genomic DNA. The authors processed their data as follows. Within the assay, amplification of reference gene primers was used to estimate how many nucleated cells each sample contained. Sequence reads were collapsed and filtered to measure the absolute abundance of every unique TCRbeta CDR3 rearrangement. For each sample, productive Simpson clonality was calculated as the square root of Simpson's diversity index over productive rearrangements. TCRdb took over this immuneACCESS table, retaining in-frame rearrangements with V and J assigned. Such tables are incomplete; in checked studies, under half of the missing clones stem from an unresolved V gene, and the remainder is unexplained. The D gene and trimming were derived from the DNA, and the V and J assignments and clone size from that table. Within this sample are hundreds of thousands of clones, with 88% of them counted one time only. 0.8% to 1% of the sample goes to the ten largest clones.

Specimen: PBMCs or T cells enriched from blood (not recorded which). Here the chain combines TRBV28 and TRBJ2-7; the D gene assignment is ambiguous. The TCR sequence derives from a woman aged 25 to 45 who had recovered from COVID-19. The CDR3 here reads CASSFYRVYEQYF. The bases read TGTGCCAGCAGTTTTTACCGAGTTTACGAGCAGTACTTC.